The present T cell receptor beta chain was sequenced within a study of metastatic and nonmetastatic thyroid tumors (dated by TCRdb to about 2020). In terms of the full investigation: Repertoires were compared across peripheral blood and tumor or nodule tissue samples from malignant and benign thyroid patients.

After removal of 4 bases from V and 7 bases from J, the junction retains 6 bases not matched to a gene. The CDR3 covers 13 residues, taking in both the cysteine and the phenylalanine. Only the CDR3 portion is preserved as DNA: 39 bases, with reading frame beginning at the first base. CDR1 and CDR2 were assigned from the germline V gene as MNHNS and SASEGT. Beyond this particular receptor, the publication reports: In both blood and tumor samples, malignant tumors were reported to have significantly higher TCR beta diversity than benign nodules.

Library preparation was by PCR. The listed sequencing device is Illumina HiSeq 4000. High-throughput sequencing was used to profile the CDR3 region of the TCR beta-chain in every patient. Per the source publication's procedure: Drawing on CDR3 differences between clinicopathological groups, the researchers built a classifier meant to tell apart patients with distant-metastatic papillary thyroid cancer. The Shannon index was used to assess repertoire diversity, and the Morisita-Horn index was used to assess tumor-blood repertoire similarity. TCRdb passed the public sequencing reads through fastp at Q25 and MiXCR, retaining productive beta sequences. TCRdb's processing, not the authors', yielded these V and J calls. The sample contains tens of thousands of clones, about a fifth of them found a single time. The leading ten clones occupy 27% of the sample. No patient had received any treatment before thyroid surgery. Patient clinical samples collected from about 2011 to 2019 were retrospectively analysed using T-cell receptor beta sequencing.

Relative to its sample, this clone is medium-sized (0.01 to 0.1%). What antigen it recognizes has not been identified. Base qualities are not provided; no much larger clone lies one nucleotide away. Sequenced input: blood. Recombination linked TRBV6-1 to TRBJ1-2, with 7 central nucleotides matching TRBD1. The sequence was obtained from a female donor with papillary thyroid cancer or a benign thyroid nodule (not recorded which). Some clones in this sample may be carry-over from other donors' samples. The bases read TGTGCCAGCAGTGTAGCGACAGGGTCTGGCTACACCTTC. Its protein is CASSVATGSGYTF.